This record concerns one TCR beta chain sequence. Its cognate antigen is unknown. The sample originates from a study of cytomegalovirus exposure and HLA in healthy donors. PCR employed 60 Vbeta and 13 Jbeta primers. Sequencing used immunoSEQ multiplex PCR; TCRdb keeps in-frame clones, though not all of them. This table has about 120,000 clones, over 8.5% appearing once. The CDR3 spans 14 residues. V was clipped by 1 base and J by 7 bases, with 11 bases between them. From germline, CDR1 is SGHRS and CDR2 YFSETQ. Overall study results and limits: Sequencing had likely introduced a cluster of highly shared sequence variants as an artifact.

This sequence joins TRBV5-1 and TRBJ2-2, with a possible D match to TRBD2 (5 bases). The source is a middle-aged woman in good health and CMV-seropositive. The sequenced sample was PBMCs. In DNA, the CDR3 is TGCGCCAGCAGCTTGCGGGGTCAAGGCGGGGAGCTGTTTTTT. Protein sequence: CASSLRGQGGELFF. Full variable domain (remainder filled in from reference TRBV5-1 and TRBJ2-2): KAGVTQTPRYLIKTRGQQVTLSCSPISGHRSVSWYQQTPGQGLQFLFEYFSETQRNKGNFPGRFSGRQFSNSRSEMNVSTLELGDSALYLCASSLRGQGGELFFGEGSRLTVL.